Sequencing of this T cell receptor beta chain was carried out in a study of T-cell memory formation after mild COVID-19. Study summary: Each donor largely had its own TCR clusters.

Germline V lookup: CDR1 SGHRS, CDR2 YFSETQ. The V gene end was trimmed by 1 base and the J gene end by 8 bases; junction bases not matched to a gene: 3. The CDR3 has 14 residues. The table lists this clonotype with many counts. Its target is unknown. One entry per CDR3 protein results from TCRdb running MiXCR on the 5' RACE reads. Of more than 80,000 distinct CDR3 sequences listed, roughly an eighth are singletons. Study-wide results and limits: Clones that contracted from day 15 to 85 were balanced CD4/CD8, while later expanders leaned CD4+. Some responding clones appeared in pre-infection memory, suggesting cross-reactive memory joined.

Material: PBMCs or a T cell subset sorted from them (not recorded which). This chain uses TRBV5-1 with TRBJ2-1; 10 bases align to TRBD1. The sequence was collected from an adult woman who had mild COVID-19 (a few samples of this study predate the infection). Cell type and time point are not known. In DNA form, the CDR3 reads TGCGCCAGCAGCTTGCGACAGGGGGCCTATGAGCAGTTCTTC. Translation gives CASSLRQGAYEQFF.